This is a list of T cell receptor beta chains from one sample in a study of T cell repertoires in cytomegalovirus infection. TCRdb re-analysed the reads in MiXCR, keeping a single row per CDR3 protein. This sample has 500,000 to 600,000 distinct CDR3 sequences; 15% to 20% occur once, and the top ten carry roughly a quarter. Sequences were obtained from CD8+ T cells from PBMCs. Receptor source: a human donor in good health (CMV status not recorded). Some clones in this sample may be carry-over from other donors' samples. Each CDR3 is given with its conserved first and last residue. The D gene is left open where the match is weak. The size of a clone is reported for some rows only, either as once, few or many, or as a class for expanded clones.

V gene: TRBV27
D gene: .
J gene: TRBJ2-7
clone size: .
CDR3 protein: CASSLAELVYEQYF
CDR3 DNA: TGTGCCAGCAGTTTAGCGGAACTCGTTTACGAGCAGTACTTC

V gene: TRBV6-2/TRBV6-3
D gene: TRBD1
J gene: TRBJ2-7
clone size: .
CDR3 protein: CASSYRDRDFYEQYF
CDR3 DNA: TGTGCCAGCTCCTACCGGGACAGAGATTTCTACGAGCAGTACTTC

V gene: TRBV27
D gene: TRBD1
J gene: TRBJ1-5
clone size: many
CDR3 protein: CASSYRGGDQPQHF
CDR3 DNA: TGTGCCAGCAGCTACAGGGGAGGAGATCAGCCCCAGCATTTT

V gene: TRBV5-6
D gene: .
J gene: TRBJ2-3
clone size: few
CDR3 protein: CASSRPTRESDTQYF
CDR3 DNA: TGTGCCAGCAGCCGACCGACTCGGGAAAGTGATACGCAGTATTTT

V gene: TRBV11-2
D gene: TRBD1
J gene: TRBJ1-4
clone size: many
CDR3 protein: CASSLEGTGSEKLFF
CDR3 DNA: TGTGCCAGCAGCTTAGAGGGGACAGGGTCTGAAAAACTGTTTTTT

V gene: TRBV20-1
D gene: .
J gene: TRBJ2-7
clone size: few
CDR3 protein: CSARVLATYEQYF
CDR3 DNA: TGCAGTGCTAGAGTTCTAGCGACCTACGAGCAGTACTTC

V gene: TRBV5-1
D gene: TRBD1
J gene: TRBJ1-1
clone size: few
CDR3 protein: CASSWDLTGSLMNTEAFF
CDR3 DNA: TGCGCCAGCAGCTGGGATTTGACAGGGTCCTTAATGAACACTGAAGCTTTCTTT

V gene: TRBV27
D gene: TRBD1
J gene: TRBJ2-3
clone size: few
CDR3 protein: CASSSRGRSTDTQYF
CDR3 DNA: TGTGCCAGCAGTTCCAGGGGGCGAAGCACAGATACGCAGTATTTT

V gene: TRBV5-5
D gene: TRBD2
J gene: TRBJ2-3
clone size: .
CDR3 protein: CASPGTSGNTDTQYF
CDR3 DNA: TGTGCCAGCCCCGGCACTAGCGGGAATACAGATACGCAGTATTTT

V gene: TRBV28
D gene: .
J gene: TRBJ1-6
clone size: .
CDR3 protein: CASRSRGESSYNSPLHF
CDR3 DNA: TGTGCCAGCAGGTCCAGGGGAGAGAGCTCCTATAATTCACCCCTCCACTTT

V gene: TRBV7-9
D gene: .
J gene: TRBJ1-2
clone size: many
CDR3 protein: CASSPSTYGYTF
CDR3 DNA: TGTGCCAGCAGCCCCTCGACCTATGGCTACACCTTC

V gene: TRBV19
D gene: TRBD1
J gene: TRBJ1-1
clone size: many
CDR3 protein: CASGTGGNTEAFF
CDR3 DNA: TGTGCCAGTGGGACAGGGGGGAACACTGAAGCTTTCTTT

V gene: TRBV7-9
D gene: TRBD2
J gene: TRBJ2-7
clone size: many
CDR3 protein: CASSYYTSDQQYF
CDR3 DNA: TGTGCCAGCAGCTACTACACTAGCGACCAGCAGTACTTC

V gene: TRBV6-1
D gene: .
J gene: TRBJ2-7
clone size: many
CDR3 protein: CASSERGLEPYEQYF
CDR3 DNA: TGTGCCAGCAGTGAAAGAGGGTTGGAGCCCTACGAGCAGTACTTC

V gene: TRBV20-1
D gene: .
J gene: TRBJ2-7
clone size: .
CDR3 protein: CSARDPSLDYEQYF
CDR3 DNA: TGCAGTGCTAGAGATCCTAGTCTGGACTACGAGCAGTACTTC

V gene: TRBV7-8
D gene: .
J gene: TRBJ2-7
clone size: many
CDR3 protein: CASSLGAIGSYEQYF
CDR3 DNA: TGTGCCAGCAGCTTAGGGGCCATTGGGTCCTACGAGCAGTACTTC

V gene: TRBV2
D gene: TRBD2
J gene: TRBJ2-7
clone size: few
CDR3 protein: CASSERAGVHEQYF
CDR3 DNA: TGTGCCAGCAGTGAAAGGGCGGGAGTACACGAGCAGTACTTC

V gene: TRBV6-1
D gene: .
J gene: TRBJ2-7
clone size: many
CDR3 protein: CASSYSGLSSAEQYF
CDR3 DNA: TGTGCCAGCAGTTATTCTGGCTTATCCTCCGCCGAGCAGTACTTC

V gene: TRBV27
D gene: TRBD1
J gene: TRBJ2-7
clone size: .
CDR3 protein: CASRTGREQYF
CDR3 DNA: TGTGCCAGTCGGACAGGGAGAGAGCAGTACTTC

V gene: TRBV28
D gene: TRBD1
J gene: TRBJ1-5
clone size: many
CDR3 protein: CASIQNGQGIRNQPQHF
CDR3 DNA: TGTGCCAGCATCCAAAATGGACAGGGGATTAGGAATCAGCCCCAGCATTTT

V gene: TRBV5-1
D gene: TRBD1
J gene: TRBJ2-7
clone size: many
CDR3 protein: CASSVGQGSEQYF
CDR3 DNA: TGCGCCAGCAGTGTGGGACAGGGGAGCGAGCAGTACTTC

V gene: TRBV19
D gene: .
J gene: TRBJ2-7
clone size: few
CDR3 protein: CASSIGASKGYEQYF
CDR3 DNA: TGTGCCAGTAGTATAGGGGCTAGTAAAGGCTACGAGCAGTACTTC

V gene: TRBV4-1
D gene: .
J gene: TRBJ2-7
clone size: once
CDR3 protein: CASSQGAGSYEQYF
CDR3 DNA: TGCGCCAGCAGCCAGGGCGCAGGGAGCTACGAGCAGTACTTC

V gene: TRBV12-3/TRBV12-4
D gene: TRBD2
J gene: TRBJ2-5
clone size: many
CDR3 protein: CASSLVAGLQETQYF
CDR3 DNA: TGTGCCAGCAGTTTAGTAGCGGGGTTACAAGAGACCCAGTACTTC

V gene: TRBV4-1
D gene: .
J gene: TRBJ2-1
clone size: many
CDR3 protein: CASSQDLTSEQFF
CDR3 DNA: TGCGCCAGCAGCCAAGATCTCACCAGTGAGCAGTTCTTC

V gene: TRBV9
D gene: .
J gene: TRBJ2-7
clone size: .
CDR3 protein: CASSVDTLGYEQYF
CDR3 DNA: TGTGCCAGCAGCGTAGACACTCTCGGCTACGAGCAGTACTTC

V gene: TRBV4-2
D gene: .
J gene: TRBJ2-7
clone size: many
CDR3 protein: CASSQDSAVSGYEQYF
CDR3 DNA: TGTGCCAGCAGCCAGGACAGCGCGGTTTCTGGGTACGAGCAGTACTTC

V gene: TRBV2
D gene: TRBD1
J gene: TRBJ2-7
clone size: .
CDR3 protein: CASLGQDDSYEQYF
CDR3 DNA: TGTGCCAGCCTCGGACAGGACGACTCCTACGAGCAGTACTTC

V gene: TRBV24-1
D gene: TRBD2
J gene: TRBJ2-1
clone size: .
CDR3 protein: CATSGLAGNNEQFF
CDR3 DNA: TGTGCCACGAGTGGACTAGCGGGAAACAATGAGCAGTTCTTC

V gene: TRBV6-2/TRBV6-3
D gene: TRBD1
J gene: TRBJ2-7
clone size: many
CDR3 protein: CASSYKGQGALEQYF
CDR3 DNA: TGTGCCAGCAGTTACAAGGGACAGGGGGCCCTCGAGCAGTACTTC

V gene: TRBV12-5
D gene: .
J gene: TRBJ1-1
clone size: few
CDR3 protein: CASGLVQGVIEAFF
CDR3 DNA: TGTGCTAGTGGTTTGGTACAAGGGGTTATTGAAGCTTTCTTT

V gene: TRBV28
D gene: TRBD2
J gene: TRBJ2-3
clone size: many
CDR3 protein: CASSPMGSGRRSTDTQYF
CDR3 DNA: TGTGCCAGCAGTCCTATGGGTAGCGGGAGGCGAAGCACAGATACGCAGTATTTT

V gene: TRBV28
D gene: .
J gene: TRBJ1-1
clone size: few
CDR3 protein: CASRHRVFNTEAFF
CDR3 DNA: TGTGCCAGCAGACATAGGGTATTTAACACTGAAGCTTTCTTT

V gene: TRBV19
D gene: .
J gene: TRBJ1-1
clone size: many
CDR3 protein: CATSGESMNTEAFF
CDR3 DNA: TGTGCCACATCGGGGGAGTCAATGAACACTGAAGCTTTCTTT

V gene: TRBV5-6
D gene: TRBD2
J gene: TRBJ2-7
clone size: .
CDR3 protein: CASSLVELAGYEQYF
CDR3 DNA: TGTGCCAGCAGCCTGGTCGAACTAGCGGGCTACGAGCAGTACTTC

V gene: TRBV27
D gene: .
J gene: TRBJ2-2
clone size: .
CDR3 protein: CASSLTANTGEVFF
CDR3 DNA: TGTGCCAGCAGTTTAACTGCCAACACCGGGGAGGTGTTTTTT

V gene: TRBV7-9
D gene: .
J gene: TRBJ2-7
clone size: .
CDR3 protein: CASSFPGSGSYEQYF
CDR3 DNA: TGTGCCAGCAGCTTCCCGGGATCGGGCTCCTACGAGCAGTACTTC